A single sample is the source of the 3 T cell receptor beta chains below, sequenced in a study of T cells in women clearing cervical HPV infection. Profiling relied on immunoSEQ multiplex PCR, and the TCRdb table lists in-frame clones only, not all of them. The listing records more than 30,000 clones. The source material was blood buffy coat. These TCRs come from a woman between 18 and 70 years old with a cervical HPV16 infection that either progressed to CIN3+ or cleared (not recorded which).

Worth noting for this clone: The CDR3 end falls 3 residues outside the read, so it is completed with the germline J gene. This chain links TRBV7-9 with TRBJ2-5, with a weak D call TRBD2 (6 bases). In germline, CDR1 is SEHNR, CDR2 FQNEAQ (reference sequence). The CDR3 contains 14 residues. The germline V and J ends were trimmed by 1 base and 5 bases, with 11 bases remaining between them. This CDR3 reads CASSLVGGEETQYF. The part of the CDR3 DNA that was read is TGTGCCAGCAGCTTAGTTGGCGGGGAGGAGACC. The full variable domain, its missing parts supplied by reference TRBV7-9 and TRBJ2-5, is DTGVSQNPRHKITKRGQNVTFRCDPISEHNRLYWYRQTLGQGPEFLTYFQNEAQLEKSRLLSDRFSAERPKGSFSTLEIQRTEQGDSAMYLCASSLVGGEETQYFGPGTRLLVL.

To note about this clone: The junction departs from germline at one end; a sequencing error may be responsible. The read terminates 3 residues ahead of where the CDR3 ends, so the germline J gene completes it. The chain joins TRBV19 to TRBJ1-2, with D unclear. The CDR3 contains 11 residues. Germline CDR1 reads LNHDA; CDR2 reads SQIVND (reference sequence). The CDR3 loop is CASSIRYDYTF. The sequenced part of the CDR3 DNA is TGTGCCAGTAGTATTCGGTATGAC.

On this clone itself: The CDR3 is cut off 3 residues early in the read; its end comes from the germline J gene. This sequence joins TRBV28 and TRBJ2-7; 11 nucleotides match TRBD2. In germline, CDR1 is MDHEN, CDR2 SYDVKM. The CDR3 sequence is 16 residues long. The J segment lost 2 bases and the V segment lost 5 bases, leaving 8 bases of the junction unmatched. CDR3 sequence: CASSPHGLAGPYEQYF. The sequenced CDR3 bases are TGTGCCAGCAGTCCTCACGGACTAGCGGGTCCCTACGAG.